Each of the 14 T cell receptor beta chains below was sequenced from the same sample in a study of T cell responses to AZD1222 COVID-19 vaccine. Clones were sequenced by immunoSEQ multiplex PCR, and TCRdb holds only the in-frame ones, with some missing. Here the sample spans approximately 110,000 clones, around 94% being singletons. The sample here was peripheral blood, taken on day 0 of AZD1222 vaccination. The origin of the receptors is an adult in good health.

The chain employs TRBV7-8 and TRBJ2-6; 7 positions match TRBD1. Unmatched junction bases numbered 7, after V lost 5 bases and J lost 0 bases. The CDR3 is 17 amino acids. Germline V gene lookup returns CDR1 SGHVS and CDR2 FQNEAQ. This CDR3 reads CASSPGQSYSGANVLTF. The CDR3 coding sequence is TGTGCCAGCAGCCCGGGACAGAGTTACTCTGGGGCCAACGTCCTGACTTTC. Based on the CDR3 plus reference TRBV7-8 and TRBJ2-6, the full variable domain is GAGVSQSPRYKVAKRGQDVALRCDPISGHVSLFWYQQALGQGPEFLTYFQNEAQLDKSGLPSDRFFAERPEGSVSTLKIQRTQQEDSAVYLCASSPGQSYSGANVLTFGAGSRLTVL.

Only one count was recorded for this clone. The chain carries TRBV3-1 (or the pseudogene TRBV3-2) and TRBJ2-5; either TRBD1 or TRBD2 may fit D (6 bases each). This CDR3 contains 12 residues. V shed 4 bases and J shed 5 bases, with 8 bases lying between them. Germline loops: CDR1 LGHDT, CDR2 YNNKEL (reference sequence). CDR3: CASSRGGETQYF. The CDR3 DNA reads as TGTGCCAGCAGCCGAGGGGGGGAGACCCAGTACTTC.

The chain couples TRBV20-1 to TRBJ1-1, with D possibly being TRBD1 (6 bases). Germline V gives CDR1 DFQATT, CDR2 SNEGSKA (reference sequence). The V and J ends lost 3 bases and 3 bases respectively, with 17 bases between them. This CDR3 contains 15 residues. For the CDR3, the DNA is TGCAGTGCTAGTTTAGGACAGTACTCGGACACTGAAGCTTTCTTT. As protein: CSASLGQYSDTEAFF.

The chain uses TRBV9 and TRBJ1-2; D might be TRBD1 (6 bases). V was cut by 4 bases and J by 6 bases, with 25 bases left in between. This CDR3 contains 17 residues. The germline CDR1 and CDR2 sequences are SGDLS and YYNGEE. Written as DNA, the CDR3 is TGTGCCAGCAGCCCCCAAATTGGGGGGCAGGGTATCGATGGCTACACCTTC. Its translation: CASSPQIGGQGIDGYTF.

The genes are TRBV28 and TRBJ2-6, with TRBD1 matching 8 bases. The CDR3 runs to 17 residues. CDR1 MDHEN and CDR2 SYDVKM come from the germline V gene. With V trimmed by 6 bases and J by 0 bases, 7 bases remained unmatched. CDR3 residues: CASSSGTGASGANVLTF. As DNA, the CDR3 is TGTGCCAGCAGCTCCGGGACAGGAGCCTCTGGGGCCAACGTCCTGACTTTC.

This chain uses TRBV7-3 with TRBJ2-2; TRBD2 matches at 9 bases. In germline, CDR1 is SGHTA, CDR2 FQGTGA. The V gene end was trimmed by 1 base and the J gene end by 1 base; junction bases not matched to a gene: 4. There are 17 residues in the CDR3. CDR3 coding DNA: TGTGCCAGCAGCTTAATGGCGACTAGCGGGAACACCGGGGAGCTGTTTTTT. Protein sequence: CASSLMATSGNTGELFF.

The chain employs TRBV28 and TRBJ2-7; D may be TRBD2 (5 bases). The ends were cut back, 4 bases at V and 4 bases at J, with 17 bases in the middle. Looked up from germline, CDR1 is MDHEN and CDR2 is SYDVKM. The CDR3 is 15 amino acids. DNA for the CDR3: TGTGCCAGCAGTTGGAGGAAGGCGGGTTCTTACGAGCAGTACTTC. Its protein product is CASSWRKAGSYEQYF.

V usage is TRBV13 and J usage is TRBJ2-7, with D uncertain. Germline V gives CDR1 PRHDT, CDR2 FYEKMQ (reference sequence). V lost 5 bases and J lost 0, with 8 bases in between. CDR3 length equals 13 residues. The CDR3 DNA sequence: TGTGCCAGCAGCCCTGTTAGCTCCTACGAGCAGTACTTC. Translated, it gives CASSPVSSYEQYF.

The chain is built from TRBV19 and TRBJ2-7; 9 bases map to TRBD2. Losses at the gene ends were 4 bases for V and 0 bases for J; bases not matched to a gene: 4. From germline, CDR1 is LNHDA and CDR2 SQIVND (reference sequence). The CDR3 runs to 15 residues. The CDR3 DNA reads TGTGCCAGTAGTACGACTAGCGGAAGCTCCTACGAGCAGTACTTC. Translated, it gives CASSTTSGSSYEQYF.

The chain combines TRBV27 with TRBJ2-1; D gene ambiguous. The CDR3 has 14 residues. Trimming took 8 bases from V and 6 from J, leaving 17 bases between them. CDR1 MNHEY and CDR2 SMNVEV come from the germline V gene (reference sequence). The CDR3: CASRSGSIRNEQFF. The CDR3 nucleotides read TGTGCCAGCCGCTCTGGTTCTATACGCAATGAGCAGTTCTTC.

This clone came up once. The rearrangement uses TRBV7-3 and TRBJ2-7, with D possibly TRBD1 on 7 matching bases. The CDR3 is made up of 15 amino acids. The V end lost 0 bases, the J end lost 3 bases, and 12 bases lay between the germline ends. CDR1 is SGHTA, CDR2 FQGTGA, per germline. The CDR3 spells CASSLTPGGNYEQYF. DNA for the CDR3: TGTGCCAGCAGCTTAACCCCAGGGGGGAACTACGAGCAGTACTTC.

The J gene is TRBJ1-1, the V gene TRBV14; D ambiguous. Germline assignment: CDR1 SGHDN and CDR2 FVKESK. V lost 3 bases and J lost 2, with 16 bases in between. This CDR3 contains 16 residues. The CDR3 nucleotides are TGTGCCAGCAGCCATAAGCAAACTGGGTTTAACACTGAAGCTTTCTTT. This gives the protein CASSHKQTGFNTEAFF.

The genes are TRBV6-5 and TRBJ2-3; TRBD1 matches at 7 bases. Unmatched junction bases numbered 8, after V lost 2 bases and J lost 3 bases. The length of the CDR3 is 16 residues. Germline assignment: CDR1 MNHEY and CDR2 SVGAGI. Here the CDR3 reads CASSYTRQGQTDTQYF. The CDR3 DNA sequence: TGTGCCAGCAGTTACACCCGACAGGGTCAGACAGATACGCAGTATTTT.

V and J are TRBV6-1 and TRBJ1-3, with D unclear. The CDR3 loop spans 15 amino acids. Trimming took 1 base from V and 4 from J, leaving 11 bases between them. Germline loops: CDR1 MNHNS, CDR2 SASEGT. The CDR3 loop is CASSEETVGGNTIYF. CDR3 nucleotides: TGTGCCAGCAGTGAAGAGACCGTTGGCGGAAACACCATATATTTT.